The next 31 T cell receptor beta chains were all read from a single sample in a study of shared clonotypes between healthy human individuals. Some clones are missing from TCRdb's copy, which holds only in-frame ones; the method was immunoSEQ multiplex PCR. The sample holds some 2,400,000 clones; approximately 96% are singletons and the top ten take over 0.1%. Sequencing was done on a sample of naive CD4+ T cells sorted from blood. Subset defined: CD45RA+ positively selected. Receptors originate from a man between 18 and 35 years old in good health.

About this clone: A read error may account for a junction end that differs from germline. The chain combines TRBV7-7 with TRBJ2-3, with 9 nucleotides matching TRBD2. The CDR3 spans 16 residues. Germline-derived CDR1 and CDR2 are SSHAT and FNYEAQ (reference sequence). This CDR3 reads CASSLIAGASTDTQYF. The CDR3 DNA is TGTGCTAGCAGCTTAATAGCGGGGGCTTCTACAGATACGCAGTATTTT.

The V and J genes are TRBV11-2 and TRBJ1-2; 7 bases agree with TRBD1. The CDR3 has 16 residues. Unmatched junction bases numbered 8, after V lost 1 base and J lost 3 bases. Per germline, CDR1 SGHAT and CDR2 FQNNGV. CDR3 region: CASSLGRLGQDYGYTF. CDR3 bases: TGTGCCAGCAGCTTAGGTCGTCTAGGACAGGACTATGGCTACACCTTC.

CDR3 in DNA: TGTGCCAGCTCACCGAATGAGAGTGGTGAGCAGTACTTC. This sequence encodes CASSPNESGEQYF. The chain combines TRBV18 with TRBJ2-7; D is unclear. The V gene's germline CDR1 is KGHSH and CDR2 LQKENI. There are 13 residues in the CDR3. V was pared by 3 bases and J by 7 bases, with 13 bases between.

CDR3 sequence: CASSRDGAPYEQYF. The DNA of the CDR3 is TGTGCCAGCAGCCGGGACGGGGCCCCCTACGAGCAGTACTTC. The rearrangement uses TRBV11-2 and TRBJ2-7, with D perhaps TRBD1 or TRBD2 (5 bases each). V dropped 5 bases and J dropped 2 bases, with 13 bases sitting between them. The CDR3 is 14 residues long. Germline V CDR1 and CDR2: SGHAT, FQNNGV.

The CDR3 protein is CASSPQQEPTEAFF. The CDR3, as DNA: TGTGCCAGCTCACCACAGCAGGAGCCCACTGAAGCTTTCTTT. The chain uses TRBV18 and TRBJ1-1, with D hard to call. The V gene's germline CDR1 is KGHSH and CDR2 LQKENI. Trimming cost V 1 base and J 4 bases, with 10 bases left between them. This CDR3 is built from 14 residues.

To note about this clone: The identical CDR3 is also encoded by other nucleotide sequences in the sample. The chain is built from TRBV30 and TRBJ2-7; possible D gene TRBD2, 5 bases. V was pared by 0 bases and J by 7 bases, with 7 bases between. This CDR3 has 11 residues. CDR1 and CDR2 from the germline V gene are GTSNPN and SVGIG (reference sequence). In DNA, the CDR3 is TGTGCCTGGAGTGTAGAGGGAGAGCAGTACTTC. Amino acid sequence: CAWSVEGEQYF. Variable domain in full (rest from reference TRBV30 and TRBJ2-7): SQTIHQWPATLVQPVGSPLSLECTVEGTSNPNLYWYRQAAGRGLQLLFYSVGIGQISSEVPQNLSASRPQDRQFILSSKKLLLSDSGFYLCAWSVEGEQYFGPGTRLTVT.

In this sample, this clone turned up once. This same CDR3 is encoded by further DNA sequences in the sample. The rearrangement links TRBV2 to TRBJ1-2; D gene ambiguous. This CDR3 spans 12 amino acids. The germline V gene has CDR1 SNHLY and CDR2 FYNNEI. V was cut by 0 bases and J by 8 bases, with 7 bases left in between. Here the CDR3 DNA reads TGTGCCAGCAGTGAAGCCGGGCGGGGCTACACCTTC. Its protein product is CASSEAGRGYTF.

The V call is TRBV2, the J call TRBJ1-1; no firm D call. V shed 4 bases and J shed 1 base, with 7 bases lying between them. The germline gives CDR1 SNHLY, CDR2 FYNNEI. This CDR3 region has 13 residues. The CDR3 DNA follows: TGTGCCAGCAGTGCCCGACCGAACACTGAAGCTTTCTTT. Translated, it gives CASSARPNTEAFF. The full variable domain, its missing parts supplied by reference TRBV2 and TRBJ1-1, is EPEVTQTPSHQVTQMGQEVILRCVPISNHLYFYWYRQILGQKVEFLVSFYNNEISEKSEIFDDQFSVERPDGSNFTLKIRSTKLEDSAMYFCASSARPNTEAFFGQGTRLTVV.

The chain recombines TRBV6-4 with TRBJ1-6, with a weak D call TRBD1 (5 bases). Germline CDR1 and CDR2: MRHNA and SNTAGT. Trimming took off 7 bases at V and 10 bases at J, with 26 bases between the two ends. The CDR3 is made up of 17 amino acids. The CDR3 DNA reads as TGTGCCAGCACTGTCGGCGGGGCCCCTAATCTTCAGTCACCCCTCCACTTT. Protein: CASTVGGAPNLQSPLHF.

This clone appeared once. This chain uses TRBV9 with TRBJ1-4; D gene unclear. This CDR3 comprises 15 residues. The V and J ends lost 0 bases and 4 bases respectively, with 10 bases between them. The germline CDR1 and CDR2 sequences are SGDLS and YYNGEE. The DNA of the CDR3 is TGTGCCAGCAGCGTAGCGGTGACGGTTAATGAAAAACTGTTTTTT. It encodes CASSVAVTVNEKLFF. The variable domain in full, with the rest retrieved from reference TRBV9 and TRBJ1-4, is DSGVTQTPKHLITATGQRVTLRCSPRSGDLSVYWYQQSLDQGLQFLIQYYNGEERAKGNILERFSAQQFPDLHSELNLSSLELGDSALYFCASSVAVTVNEKLFFGSGTQLSVL.

This chain links TRBV5-1 with TRBJ1-2; D remains ambiguous. This CDR3 contains 14 residues. Germline CDR1 SGHRS, CDR2 YFSETQ. V was trimmed by 3 bases and J by 0 bases, leaving 9 bases between them. DNA of the CDR3: TGCGCCAGCAGCTACCCAGACCCTAACTATGGCTACACCTTC. As protein: CASSYPDPNYGYTF.

The chain joins TRBV10-1 to TRBJ2-7, with 8 bases aligning to TRBD2. V lost 6 bases to trimming and J lost 5 bases; unmatched junction nucleotides: 12. CDR3 length equals 15 residues. Germline values: CDR1 WNHNN, CDR2 SYGVQD (reference sequence). CDR3 in amino acids: CASSPEGLGGNEQYF. As DNA, the CDR3 is TGCGCCAGCAGCCCCGAGGGACTAGGAGGGAACGAGCAGTACTTC.

A remark on this clone: The sample carries other DNA sequences with the same CDR3. DNA of the CDR3: TGTGCCAGCAGCTTAGCGCGAGGCGGATCCTATGGCTACACCTTC. Translation: CASSLARGGSYGYTF. This sequence joins TRBV7-2 and TRBJ1-2, with no clear D. The germline V gene encodes CDR1 SGHTA and CDR2 FQGNSA. The V gene lost 0 bases and the J gene lost 4 bases, with 12 bases spanning the gap. The CDR3 covers 15 residues. Full variable domain (missing parts from reference TRBV7-2 and TRBJ1-2): GAGVSQSPSNKVTEKGKDVELRCDPISGHTALYWYRQSLGQGLEFLIYFQGNSAPDKSGLPSDRFSAERTGGSVSTLTIQRTQQEDSAVYLCASSLARGGSYGYTFGSGTRLTVV.

V usage is TRBV6-5 and J usage is TRBJ2-1; TRBD2 is a possible D gene (5 bases). With 4 bases removed from V and 10 bases from J, the gap between germline ends came to 14 bases. The CDR3 covers 13 residues. The germline gives CDR1 MNHEY, CDR2 SVGAGI. CDR3 DNA: TGTGCCAGCAGTTCGGGTCTAGCCTGGGAGCAGTTCTTC. Its protein is CASSSGLAWEQFF.

This clone was counted a single time. The chain employs TRBV6-5 and TRBJ2-5; D may be TRBD1 (6 bases). The CDR3 totals 15 residues. The V end was cut by 6 bases, the J end by 0 bases, with 14 bases between. Germline lookup yields CDR1 MNHEY and CDR2 SVGAGI. The CDR3 spells CASSRGQRNQETQYF. CDR3 DNA: TGTGCCAGCAGCCGTGGACAGAGAAACCAAGAGACCCAGTACTTC.

This clone showed up just once. This chain links TRBV11-2 with TRBJ2-7, with 9 bases aligning to TRBD1. Germline CDR1 SGHAT, CDR2 FQNNGV. CDR3 length equals 15 residues. V was clipped by 2 bases and J by 5 bases; unmatched bases: 7. The CDR3 coding sequence is TGTGCCAGCAGCTTACTCGGGACAGGGTTCAACGAGCAGTACTTC. Amino acid sequence: CASSLLGTGFNEQYF.

This sequence joins TRBV4-2 and TRBJ1-2; D unresolved. CDR1 and CDR2 (germline): LGHNA, YNFKEQ. The CDR3 runs to 16 residues. Trimming cost V 0 bases and J 0 bases, with 11 bases left between them. CDR3 in DNA: TGTGCCAGCAGCCAAGATCCAGTGACCTCTAACTATGGCTACACCTTC. This gives the protein CASSQDPVTSNYGYTF.

This clone showed up just once. The chain has TRBV30 and TRBJ1-5; 11 bases are a match to TRBD1. V shed 2 bases, J shed 4 bases, and the junction held 7 bases outside the gene matches. Germline CDR1 and CDR2: GTSNPN and SVGIG (reference sequence). CDR3 length equals 16 residues. The CDR3 DNA sequence: TGTGCCTGGAGTTCTCCCCGGGACAGGGGGAATCAGCCCCAGCATTTT. It encodes CAWSSPRDRGNQPQHF.

The chain recombines TRBV6-5 with TRBJ2-1; 13 bases align to TRBD2. The CDR3 has 15 amino acids. In germline, CDR1 is MNHEY, CDR2 SVGAGI. V trimming: 4 bases; J trimming: 7 bases; junction bases outside the gene matches: 4. CDR3 sequence reads: CASSSLAGGPNEQFF. CDR3 DNA: TGTGCCAGCAGTTCACTAGCGGGAGGGCCGAATGAGCAGTTCTTC.

The chain is built from TRBV28 and TRBJ2-7; a possible D gene is TRBD2 (5 bases). This CDR3 has 13 amino acids. V lost 6 bases and J lost 6, with 15 bases in between. Germline V gene data show CDR1 as MDHEN and CDR2 as SYDVKM. The CDR3 protein is CASSLNPGFEQYF. The CDR3 bases are TGTGCCAGCAGCCTGAACCCGGGGTTCGAGCAGTACTTC.

In regard to this clone: The sample carries other DNA sequences with the same CDR3. This rearrangement joins TRBV5-4 to TRBJ2-6; no firm D call. Trimming took off 0 bases at V and 0 bases at J, with 4 bases between the two ends. CDR1 SGHNT and CDR2 YYREEE come from the germline V gene (reference sequence). The CDR3 has 15 residues. Here the CDR3 reads CASSLGGSGANVLTF. The CDR3 nucleotides are TGTGCCAGCAGCTTGGGAGGCTCTGGGGCCAACGTCCTGACTTTC.

Here the CDR3 DNA reads TGTGCCAGCAGTCCGCGGACCGAGCCCGGGGAGCAGTACTTC. Its protein is CASSPRTEPGEQYF. The V call is TRBV27, the J call TRBJ2-7; D is ambiguous. The CDR3 spans 14 residues. Germline V gives CDR1 MNHEY, CDR2 SMNVEV (reference sequence). V shed 5 bases and J shed 7 bases, with 18 bases lying between them.

The rearrangement joins TRBV5-1 to TRBJ2-5; 13 nucleotides line up with TRBD2. The CDR3 loop spans 17 amino acids. The germline V gene has CDR1 SGHRS and CDR2 YFSETQ. The V gene end was trimmed by 4 bases and the J gene end by 4 bases; junction bases not matched to a gene: 10. CDR3 residues: CASSGGLAGEKRETQYF. The CDR3 DNA sequence: TGCGCCAGCAGCGGCGGACTAGCGGGGGAAAAACGAGAGACCCAGTACTTC.

The CDR3 region is CASSLDRVKNEQFF. Written as DNA, the CDR3 is TGTGCCAGCAGTCTGGACAGGGTCAAAAATGAGCAGTTCTTC. This sequence joins TRBV25-1 and TRBJ2-1, with 8 bases identical to TRBD1. The length of the CDR3 is 14 residues. The germline gives CDR1 MGHDK, CDR2 SYGVNS. V lost 5 bases, J lost 7 bases, and 7 bases stayed unmatched.

CDR3 DNA: TGTGCCAGTAGTATGGTCGACAGGGGGCGAACTGAAGCTTTCTTT. Amino acid sequence: CASSMVDRGRTEAFF. The genes are TRBV19 and TRBJ1-1; 10 nucleotides agree with TRBD1. J gave up 5 bases and V 3 bases, and 6 bases lay outside the gene matches. Germline CDR1 and CDR2: LNHDA and SQIVND (reference sequence). This CDR3 region has 15 residues. Full variable domain (outside the CDR3, taken from reference TRBV19 and TRBJ1-1): DGGITQSPKYLFRKEGQNVTLSCEQNLNHDAMYWYRQDPGQGLRLIYYSQIVNDFQKGDIAEGYSVSREKKESFPLTVTSAQKNPTAFYLCASSMVDRGRTEAFFGQGTRLTVV.

The chain links TRBV2 to TRBJ1-1, with 7 nucleotides matching TRBD1. V was pared by 6 bases and J by 0 bases, with 4 bases of the junction left unmatched. This CDR3 has 14 residues. Per germline, CDR1 SNHLY and CDR2 FYNNEI. The CDR3 reads CASRAGQLNTEAFF. The CDR3 coding sequence is TGTGCCAGCAGGGCGGGACAGTTGAACACTGAAGCTTTCTTT. Filled out from reference TRBV2 and TRBJ1-1, the complete variable domain reads EPEVTQTPSHQVTQMGQEVILRCVPISNHLYFYWYRQILGQKVEFLVSFYNNEISEKSEIFDDQFSVERPDGSNFTLKIRSTKLEDSAMYFCASRAGQLNTEAFFGQGTRLTVV.

V usage is TRBV6-5 and J usage is TRBJ1-1; no clear D gene. V was clipped by 6 bases and J by 5 bases, with 16 bases between them. The CDR3 is made up of 14 amino acids. CDR1 is MNHEY and CDR2 is SVGAGI in the germline V gene. CDR3 coding DNA: TGTGCCAGCAGGCCGGCGACCTCCGGGACTGAAGCTTTCTTT. Translation gives CASRPATSGTEAFF.

The rearrangement joins TRBV2 to TRBJ2-4, with a tentative D call TRBD2 (6 bases). V dropped 8 bases and J dropped 0 bases, with 8 bases sitting between them. From germline, CDR1 is SNHLY and CDR2 FYNNEI. This CDR3 is 13 amino acids long. In DNA form, the CDR3 reads TGTGCCAGCGGCGGGGTAGCCAAAAACATTCAGTACTTC. Its translation: CASGGVAKNIQYF. Full variable domain (remainder filled in from reference TRBV2 and TRBJ2-4): EPEVTQTPSHQVTQMGQEVILRCVPISNHLYFYWYRQILGQKVEFLVSFYNNEISEKSEIFDDQFSVERPDGSNFTLKIRSTKLEDSAMYFCASGGVAKNIQYFGAGTRLSVL.

The genes are TRBV29-1 and TRBJ2-7; D is possibly TRBD1 (7 bases). Germline values: CDR1 SQVTM, CDR2 ANQGSEA. V was trimmed by 0 bases and J by 0 bases, leaving 15 bases between them. The CDR3 spans 16 residues. Here the CDR3 DNA reads TGCAGCGTTGAAGATCGGCAGGGGGGAGCCTCCTACGAGCAGTACTTC. As protein: CSVEDRQGGASYEQYF.

The genes are TRBV19 and TRBJ1-2; 7 bases line up with TRBD1. Germline CDR1 and CDR2: LNHDA and SQIVND (reference sequence). The CDR3 is made up of 14 amino acids. V gave up 6 bases and J gave up 8 bases; unmatched junction bases: 12. The CDR3 DNA sequence: TGTGCCAGTAGACACCGGGACAGAGCACGCGGCTACACCTTC. It yields the protein CASRHRDRARGYTF. Supplemented by reference TRBV19 and TRBJ1-2, the full variable domain reads DGGITQSPKYLFRKEGQNVTLSCEQNLNHDAMYWYRQDPGQGLRLIYYSQIVNDFQKGDIAEGYSVSREKKESFPLTVTSAQKNPTAFYLCASRHRDRARGYTFGSGTRLTVV.

The rearrangement joins TRBV28 to TRBJ1-2; tentative D call: TRBD1 (5 bases). Germline-derived CDR1 and CDR2 are MDHEN and SYDVKM. The CDR3 is made up of 14 amino acids. V shed 6 bases and J shed 8 bases, with 19 bases lying between them. The CDR3 here is CASRFSGLSEGYTF. The CDR3 DNA sequence: TGTGCCAGCAGGTTCTCAGGGCTAAGCGAGGGCTACACCTTC.